The rows below give T cell receptor beta chains drawn from one sample of a study of blood T cell repertoires in COVID-19. Method: immunoSEQ multiplex PCR; TCRdb's copy keeps in-frame clones and lacks some. The sample has roughly 150,000 clones, around 80% seen once; the top ten hold 7.3%. Sequencing used PBMCs or T cells enriched from blood (not recorded which). The receptor set was obtained from a man between 50 and 59 years old who had recovered from COVID-19. Each CDR3 is given with its conserved first and last residue. D genes are given only for firm matches. Clone sizes are given selectively: once, few, many, or a class where the clone is expanded.

v_gene,abundance,d_gene,j_gene,CDR3aa,CDR3nt
TRBV5-1,.,TRBD1,TRBJ2-5,CASSPLGQGQETQYF,TGCGCCAGCAGCCCGCTGGGACAGGGTCAAGAGACCCAGTACTTC
TRBV7-2,.,.,TRBJ1-6,CASSFRSSYNSPLHF,TGTGCCAGCAGCTTTCGGAGCTCCTATAATTCACCCCTCCACTTT
TRBV19,few,.,TRBJ1-1,CASSITTGTRNTEAFF,TGTGCCAGTAGTATAACGACCGGGACAAGGAACACTGAAGCTTTCTTT
TRBV5-6,.,.,TRBJ1-1,CASSLTGHTEAFF,TGTGCCAGCAGCTTGACAGGGCACACTGAAGCTTTCTTT
TRBV18,.,TRBD1,TRBJ2-2,CASSPPGTGARTGELFF,TGTGCCAGCTCACCACCTGGGACAGGGGCAAGGACCGGGGAGCTGTTTTTT
TRBV9,few,TRBD1,TRBJ1-5,CASSGGQGGQPQHF,TGTGCCAGCAGTGGGGGACAGGGAGGTCAGCCCCAGCATTTT
TRBV6-2/TRBV6-3,.,.,TRBJ2-2,CASSYRGELFF,TGTGCCAGCAGTTACCGGGGGGAGCTGTTTTTT
TRBV6-2/TRBV6-3,.,.,TRBJ1-3,CASSYTDSLLSGNTIYF,TGTGCCAGCAGTTACACCGACAGTCTTCTCTCTGGAAACACCATATATTTT
TRBV25-1,.,.,TRBJ2-3,CASRDFSSTDTQYF,TGTGCCAGCAGGGACTTCTCTAGCACAGATACGCAGTATTTT
TRBV19,many,TRBD1,TRBJ1-3,CASSPGQARNTIYF,TGTGCCAGTAGTCCCGGACAGGCGAGAAACACCATATATTTT
TRBV15,once,.,TRBJ2-6,CATSRDNSGANVLTF,TGTGCCACCAGCAGAGACAACTCTGGGGCCAACGTCCTGACTTTC
TRBV11-3,.,TRBD2,TRBJ2-3,CASSLGLWPLGGATDTQYF,TGTGCCAGCAGCTTAGGACTCTGGCCCCTCGGGGGGGCCACAGATACGCAGTATTTT
TRBV11-3,.,TRBD1,TRBJ2-3,CASSSPRDRDTQYF,TGTGCCAGCAGCTCCCCCAGGGACAGGGATACGCAGTATTTT
TRBV5-1,.,.,TRBJ1-5,CASSLWGPDSNQPQHF,TGCGCCAGCAGCTTGTGGGGGCCAGATAGCAATCAGCCCCAGCATTTT
TRBV5-5,.,.,TRBJ1-2,CASNPPGGDYGYTF,TGTGCCAGCAACCCACCGGGAGGGGACTATGGCTACACCTTC
TRBV7-9,.,.,TRBJ2-7,CASSLGGDSYEQYF,TGTGCCAGCAGCTTAGGCGGGGACTCCTACGAGCAGTACTTC
TRBV6-5,.,.,TRBJ1-2,CASSYQPGPNYGYTF,TGTGCCAGCAGTTACCAACCAGGGCCCAACTATGGCTACACCTTC
TRBV28,once,TRBD1,TRBJ2-3,CASNAVRDRVATDTQYF,TGTGCCAGCAATGCAGTTCGGGACAGGGTTGCCACAGATACGCAGTATTTT